These 5 T cell receptor beta chains came from one sample sequenced in a study of T-cell memory formation after mild COVID-19. TCRdb called the 5' RACE reads again in MiXCR, with one record for every CDR3 protein. The table records about 82,000 distinct CDR3 sequences, more than 10% of them present only once. Sequences were obtained from PBMCs or a T cell subset sorted from them (not recorded which). These receptors were obtained from a man younger than 35 who had mild COVID-19 (a few samples of this study predate the infection). Cell type and time point are not known.

This clonotype turned up a few times. The chain employs TRBV6-5 and TRBJ2-3, with D possibly TRBD2 on 6 matching bases. Germline V gives CDR1 MNHEY, CDR2 SVGAGI. V lost 5 bases and J 1 base, leaving 10 bases between the germline ends. The CDR3 has 14 residues. The CDR3 DNA is TGTGCCAGCAGTACGGGCGGGGGCACAGATACGCAGTATTTT. Amino acids: CASSTGGGTDTQYF.

The chain couples TRBV7-2 to TRBJ1-1, with 10 bases that match TRBD1. The CDR3 sequence is 16 residues long. The V segment lost 1 base and the J segment 4 bases; nucleotides outside the gene matches: 6. CDR1 is SGHTA, CDR2 FQGNSA, per germline. In DNA form, the CDR3 reads TGTGCCAGCAGCTTAGACGTGACAGGGGGCTTCACTGAAGCTTTCTTT. It is translated as CASSLDVTGGFTEAFF.

The gene calls are TRBV27 and TRBJ2-1; TRBD2 aligns across 8 bases. J lost 6 bases, V lost 5 bases, and 6 bases had no gene match. This CDR3 spans 14 amino acids. Germline loops: CDR1 MNHEY, CDR2 SMNVEV (reference sequence). DNA for the CDR3: TGTGCCAGCAGTCTAAGCGGGACTAGCAATGAGCAGTTCTTC. It codes for CASSLSGTSNEQFF.

This clonotype came up many times. The V and J genes are TRBV14 and TRBJ2-7; perhaps D is TRBD1 or TRBD2 (6 bases each). Looked up from germline, CDR1 is SGHDN and CDR2 is FVKESK. The CDR3 totals 17 residues. V lost 3 bases and J 0 bases, leaving 18 bases between the germline ends. The CDR3 DNA reads TGTGCCAGCAGCCACCGGAGGGAGGACAGCGGCTCCTACGAGCAGTACGTC. Amino acid sequence: CASSHRREDSGSYEQYV.

This clonotype was recorded many times. This sequence joins TRBV27 and TRBJ2-3, with TRBD2 matching 10 bases. After removal of 5 bases from V and 3 bases from J, the junction contained 5 bases not matched to a gene. This CDR3 region has 15 residues. Germline CDR1 and CDR2: MNHEY and SMNVEV (reference sequence). Here the CDR3 DNA reads TGTGCCAGCAGTCCCCGGACTAGCGGAACAGATACGCAGTATTTT. Its translation: CASSPRTSGTDTQYF.